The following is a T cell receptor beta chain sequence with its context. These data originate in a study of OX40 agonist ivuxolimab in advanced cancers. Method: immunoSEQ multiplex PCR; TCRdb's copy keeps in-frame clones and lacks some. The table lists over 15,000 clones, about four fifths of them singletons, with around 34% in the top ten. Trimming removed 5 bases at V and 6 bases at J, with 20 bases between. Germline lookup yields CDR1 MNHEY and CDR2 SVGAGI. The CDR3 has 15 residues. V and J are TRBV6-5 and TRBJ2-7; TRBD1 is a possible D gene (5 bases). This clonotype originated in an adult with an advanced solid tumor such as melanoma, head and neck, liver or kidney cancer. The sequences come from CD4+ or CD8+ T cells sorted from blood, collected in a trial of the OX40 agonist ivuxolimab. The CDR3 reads CASSPPGGAAREQYF. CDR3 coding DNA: TGTGCCAGCAGTCCCCCCGGTGGGGCGGCGCGCGAGCAGTACTTC.